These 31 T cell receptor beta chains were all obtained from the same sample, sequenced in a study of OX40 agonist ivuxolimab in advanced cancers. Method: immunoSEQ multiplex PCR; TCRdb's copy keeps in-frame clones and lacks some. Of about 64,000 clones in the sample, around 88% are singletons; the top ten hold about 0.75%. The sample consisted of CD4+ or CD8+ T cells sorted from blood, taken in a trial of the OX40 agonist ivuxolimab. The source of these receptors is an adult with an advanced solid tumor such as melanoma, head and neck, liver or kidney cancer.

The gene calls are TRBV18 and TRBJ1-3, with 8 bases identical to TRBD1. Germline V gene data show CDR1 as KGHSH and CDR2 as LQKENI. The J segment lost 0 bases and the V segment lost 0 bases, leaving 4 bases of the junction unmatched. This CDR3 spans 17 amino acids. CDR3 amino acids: CASSPPDRAISGNTIYF. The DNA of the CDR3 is TGTGCCAGCTCACCACCGGACAGGGCCATCTCTGGAAACACCATATATTTT.

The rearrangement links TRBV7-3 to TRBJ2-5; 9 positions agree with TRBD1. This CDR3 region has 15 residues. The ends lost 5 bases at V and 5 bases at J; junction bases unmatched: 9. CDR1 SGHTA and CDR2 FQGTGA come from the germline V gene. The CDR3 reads CASSPQTGGTETQYF. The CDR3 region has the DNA TGTGCCAGCAGCCCCCAGACAGGGGGAACGGAGACCCAGTACTTC.

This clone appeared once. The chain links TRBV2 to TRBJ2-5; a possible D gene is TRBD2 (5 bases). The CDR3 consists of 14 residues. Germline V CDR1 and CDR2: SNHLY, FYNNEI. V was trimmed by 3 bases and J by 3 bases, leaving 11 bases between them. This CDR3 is CASSDGGPKETQYF. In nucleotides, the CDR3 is TGTGCCAGCAGTGACGGAGGACCAAAAGAGACCCAGTACTTC. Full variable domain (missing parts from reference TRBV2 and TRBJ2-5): EPEVTQTPSHQVTQMGQEVILRCVPISNHLYFYWYRQILGQKVEFLVSFYNNEISEKSEIFDDQFSVERPDGSNFTLKIRSTKLEDSAMYFCASSDGGPKETQYFGPGTRLLVL.

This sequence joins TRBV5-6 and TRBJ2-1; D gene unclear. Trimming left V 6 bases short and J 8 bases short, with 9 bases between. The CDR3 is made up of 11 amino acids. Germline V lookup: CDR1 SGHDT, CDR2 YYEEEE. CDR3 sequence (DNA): TGTGCCAGCACCTCTTTCGATGAGCAGTTCTTC. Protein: CASTSFDEQFF.

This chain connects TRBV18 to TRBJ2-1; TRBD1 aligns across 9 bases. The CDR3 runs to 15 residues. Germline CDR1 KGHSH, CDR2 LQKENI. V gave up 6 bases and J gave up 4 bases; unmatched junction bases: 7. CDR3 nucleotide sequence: TGTGCCAGCTCCCCGGGACAGGGCTCATACAATGAGCAGTTCTTC. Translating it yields CASSPGQGSYNEQFF.

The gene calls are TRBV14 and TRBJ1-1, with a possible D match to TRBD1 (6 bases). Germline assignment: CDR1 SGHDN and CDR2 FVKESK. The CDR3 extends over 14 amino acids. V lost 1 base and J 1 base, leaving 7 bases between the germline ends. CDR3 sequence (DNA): TGTGCCAGCAGCCAAGTCAGGGGGAACACTGAAGCTTTCTTT. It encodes CASSQVRGNTEAFF. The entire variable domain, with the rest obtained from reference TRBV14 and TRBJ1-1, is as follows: EAGVTQFPSHSVIEKGQTVTLRCDPISGHDNLYWYRRVMGKEIKFLLHFVKESKQDESGMPNNRFLAERTGGTYSTLKVQPAELEDSGVYFCASSQVRGNTEAFFGQGTRLTVV.

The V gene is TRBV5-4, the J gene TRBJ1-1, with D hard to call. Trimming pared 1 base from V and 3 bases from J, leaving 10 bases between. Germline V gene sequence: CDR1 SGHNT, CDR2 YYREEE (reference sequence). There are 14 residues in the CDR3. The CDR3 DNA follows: TGTGCCAGCAGCTTGACGATCCGGGACACTGAAGCTTTCTTT. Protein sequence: CASSLTIRDTEAFF.

The CDR3 DNA is TGTGCCAGCAGACGAACAGGGTCTATCTATGGCTACACCTTC. Its translation: CASRRTGSIYGYTF. V usage is TRBV6-1 and J usage is TRBJ1-2; D is perhaps TRBD1 (6 bases). V was shortened by 6 bases and J by 4 bases, with 15 bases between the two germline ends. This CDR3 contains 14 residues. Germline V gives CDR1 MNHNS, CDR2 SASEGT.

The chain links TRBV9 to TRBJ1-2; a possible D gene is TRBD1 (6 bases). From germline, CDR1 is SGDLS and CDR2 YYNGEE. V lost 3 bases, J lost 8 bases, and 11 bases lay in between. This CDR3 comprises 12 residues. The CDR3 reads CASSASGDGYTF. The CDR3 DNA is TGTGCCAGCAGCGCTTCAGGGGACGGCTACACCTTC.

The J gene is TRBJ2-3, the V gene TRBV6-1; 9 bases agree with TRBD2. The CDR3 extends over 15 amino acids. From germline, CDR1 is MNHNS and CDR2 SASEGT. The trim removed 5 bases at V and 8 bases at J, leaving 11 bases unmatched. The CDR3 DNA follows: TGTGCCAGCAGTCCTACGGGCGGGGGGGCTGTTACGCAGTATTTT. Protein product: CASSPTGGGAVTQYF.

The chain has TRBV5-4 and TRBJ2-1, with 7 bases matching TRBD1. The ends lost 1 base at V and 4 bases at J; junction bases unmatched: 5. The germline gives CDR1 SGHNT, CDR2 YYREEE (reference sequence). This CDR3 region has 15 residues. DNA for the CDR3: TGTGCCAGCAGCTTGCCGGGACAGCTATACAATGAGCAGTTCTTC. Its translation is CASSLPGQLYNEQFF.

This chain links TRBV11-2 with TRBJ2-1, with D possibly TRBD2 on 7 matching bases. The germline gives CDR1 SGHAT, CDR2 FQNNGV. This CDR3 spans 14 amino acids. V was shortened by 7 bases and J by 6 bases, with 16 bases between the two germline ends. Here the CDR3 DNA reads TGTGCCAGCACCCAAATGGGGGGGCCCAATGAGCAGTTCTTC. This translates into CASTQMGGPNEQFF.

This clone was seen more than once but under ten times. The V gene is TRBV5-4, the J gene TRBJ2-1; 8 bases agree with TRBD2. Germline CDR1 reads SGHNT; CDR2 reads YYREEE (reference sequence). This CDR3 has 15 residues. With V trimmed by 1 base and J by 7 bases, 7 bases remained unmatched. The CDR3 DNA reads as TGTGCCAGCAGCTTGAGGGCGGGGGGAGTGAATGAGCAGTTCTTC. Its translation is CASSLRAGGVNEQFF.

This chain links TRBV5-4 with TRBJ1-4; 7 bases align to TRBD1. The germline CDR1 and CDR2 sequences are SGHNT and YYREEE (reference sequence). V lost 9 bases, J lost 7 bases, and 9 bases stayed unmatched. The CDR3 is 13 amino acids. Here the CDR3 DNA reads TGTGCCACCTCGAGGGGGCGTGGTGAAAAACTGTTTTTT. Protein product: CATSRGRGEKLFF.

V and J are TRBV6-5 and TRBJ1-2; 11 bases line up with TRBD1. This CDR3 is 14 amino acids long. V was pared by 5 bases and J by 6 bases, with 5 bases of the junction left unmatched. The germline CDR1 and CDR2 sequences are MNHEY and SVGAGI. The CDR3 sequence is CASSPGQGVDGYTF. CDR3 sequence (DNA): TGTGCCAGCAGTCCGGGACAGGGGGTGGATGGCTACACCTTC.

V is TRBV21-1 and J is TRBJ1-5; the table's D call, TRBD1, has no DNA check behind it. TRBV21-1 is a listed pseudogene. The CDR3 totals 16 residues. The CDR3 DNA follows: TGTGCCAGCAGCAACGAGTTGACAGAGAGTAATCAGCCCCAGCATTTT. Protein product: CASSNELTESNQPQHF.

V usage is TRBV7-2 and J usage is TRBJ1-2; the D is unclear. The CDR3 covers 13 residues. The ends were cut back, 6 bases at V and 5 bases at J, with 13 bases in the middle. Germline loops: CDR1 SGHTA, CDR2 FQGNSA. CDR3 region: CASSRWTDYGYTF. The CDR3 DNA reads TGTGCCAGCAGTCGTTGGACTGATTATGGCTACACCTTC. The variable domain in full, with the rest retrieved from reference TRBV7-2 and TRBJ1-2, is GAGVSQSPSNKVTEKGKDVELRCDPISGHTALYWYRQSLGQGLEFLIYFQGNSAPDKSGLPSDRFSAERTGGSVSTLTIQRTQQEDSAVYLCASSRWTDYGYTFGSGTRLTVV.

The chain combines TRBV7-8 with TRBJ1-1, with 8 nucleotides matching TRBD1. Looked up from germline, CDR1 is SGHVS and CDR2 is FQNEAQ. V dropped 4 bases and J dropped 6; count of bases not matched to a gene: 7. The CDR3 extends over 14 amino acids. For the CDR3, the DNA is TGTGCCAGCAGCTCACAGGGGGTGGGCTCTGAAGCTTTCTTT. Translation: CASSSQGVGSEAFF.

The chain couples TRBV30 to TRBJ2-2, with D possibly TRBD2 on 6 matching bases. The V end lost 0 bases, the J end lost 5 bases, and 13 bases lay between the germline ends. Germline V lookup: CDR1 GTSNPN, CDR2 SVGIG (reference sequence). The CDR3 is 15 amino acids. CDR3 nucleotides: TGTGCCTGGAGTGTCGGAGCAGGGAGGACCGGGGAGCTGTTTTTT. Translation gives CAWSVGAGRTGELFF.

CDR3 in DNA: TGTGCCAGCAGCCACGCCCGATCGGGGGAGACCCAGTACTTC. Translation: CASSHARSGETQYF. This chain links TRBV13 with TRBJ2-5, with D possibly being TRBD2 (5 bases). V lost 5 bases and J 5 bases, leaving 15 bases between the germline ends. Germline V lookup: CDR1 PRHDT, CDR2 FYEKMQ (reference sequence). CDR3 size: 14 residues.

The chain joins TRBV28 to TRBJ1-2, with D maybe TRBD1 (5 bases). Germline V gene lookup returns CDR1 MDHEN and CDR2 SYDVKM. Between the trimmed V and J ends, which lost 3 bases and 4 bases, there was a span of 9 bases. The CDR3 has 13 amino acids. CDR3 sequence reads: CASSFGGSYGYTF. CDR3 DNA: TGTGCCAGCAGTTTTGGGGGAAGCTATGGCTACACCTTC.

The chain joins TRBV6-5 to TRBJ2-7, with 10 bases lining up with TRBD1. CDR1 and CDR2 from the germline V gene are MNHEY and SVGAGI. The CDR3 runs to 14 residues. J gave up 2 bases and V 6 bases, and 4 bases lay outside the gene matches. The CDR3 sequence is CASRKDRGTYEQYF. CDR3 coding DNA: TGTGCCAGCAGGAAGGACAGGGGGACCTACGAGCAGTACTTC.

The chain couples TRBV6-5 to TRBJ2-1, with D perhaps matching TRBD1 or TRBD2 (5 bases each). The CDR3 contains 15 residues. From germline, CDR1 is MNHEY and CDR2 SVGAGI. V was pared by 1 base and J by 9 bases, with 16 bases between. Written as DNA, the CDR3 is TGTGCCAGCAGTTACTTCGGGACCGGGAATTTTGAGCAGTTCTTC. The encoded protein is CASSYFGTGNFEQFF.

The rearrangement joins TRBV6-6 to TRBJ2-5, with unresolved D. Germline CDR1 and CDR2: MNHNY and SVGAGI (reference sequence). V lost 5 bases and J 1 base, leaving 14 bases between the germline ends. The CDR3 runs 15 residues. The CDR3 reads CASSPRLVVQETQYF. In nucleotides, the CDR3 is TGTGCCAGCAGTCCTCGCCTGGTGGTCCAAGAGACCCAGTACTTC.

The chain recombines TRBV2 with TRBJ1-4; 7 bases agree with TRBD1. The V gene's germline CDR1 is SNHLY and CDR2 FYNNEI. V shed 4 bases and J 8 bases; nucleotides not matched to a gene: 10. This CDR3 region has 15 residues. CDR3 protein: CASSVLTGQREKLFF. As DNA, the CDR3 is TGTGCCAGCAGTGTACTGACAGGGCAGAGGGAAAAACTGTTTTTT.

The DNA for the CDR3 is TGTGCCAGCAGCGTAGGTTCCGATACGCAGTATTTT. Its translation is CASSVGSDTQYF. This sequence joins TRBV9 and TRBJ2-3, with no clear D. Trimming left V 0 bases short and J 6 bases short, with 5 bases between. Germline V gene sequence: CDR1 SGDLS, CDR2 YYNGEE. The CDR3 covers 12 residues.

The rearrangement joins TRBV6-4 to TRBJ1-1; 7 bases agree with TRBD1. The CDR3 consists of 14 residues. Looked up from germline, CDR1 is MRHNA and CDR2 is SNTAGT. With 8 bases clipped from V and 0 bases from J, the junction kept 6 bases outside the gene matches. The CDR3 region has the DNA TGTGCCAGCTCGCCCGACAGGGTGAACACTGAAGCTTTCTTT. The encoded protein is CASSPDRVNTEAFF.

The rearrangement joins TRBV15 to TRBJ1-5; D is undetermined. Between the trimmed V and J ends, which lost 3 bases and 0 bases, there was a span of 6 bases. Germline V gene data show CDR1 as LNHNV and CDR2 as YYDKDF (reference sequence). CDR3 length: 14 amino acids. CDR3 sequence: CATSSGYSNQPQHF. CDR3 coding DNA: TGTGCCACCAGCAGCGGTTATAGCAATCAGCCCCAGCATTTT. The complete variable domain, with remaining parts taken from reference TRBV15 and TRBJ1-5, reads DAMVIQNPRYQVTQFGKPVTLSCSQTLNHNVMYWYQQKSSQAPKLLFHYYDKDFNNEADTPDNFQSRRPNTSFCFLDIRSPGLGDTAMYLCATSSGYSNQPQHFGDGTRLSIL.

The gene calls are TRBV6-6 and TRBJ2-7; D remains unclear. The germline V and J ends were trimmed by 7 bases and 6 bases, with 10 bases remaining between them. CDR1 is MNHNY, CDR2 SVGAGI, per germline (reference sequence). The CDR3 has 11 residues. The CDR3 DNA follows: TGTGCCAGCATATCGGGCGGCGAGCAGTACTTC. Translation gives CASISGGEQYF.

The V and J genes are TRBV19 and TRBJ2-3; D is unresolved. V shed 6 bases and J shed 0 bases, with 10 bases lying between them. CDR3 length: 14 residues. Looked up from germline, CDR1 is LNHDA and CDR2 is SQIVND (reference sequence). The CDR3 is CASRTGRSTDTQYF. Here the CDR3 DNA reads TGTGCCAGTAGGACGGGCCGCAGCACAGATACGCAGTATTTT.

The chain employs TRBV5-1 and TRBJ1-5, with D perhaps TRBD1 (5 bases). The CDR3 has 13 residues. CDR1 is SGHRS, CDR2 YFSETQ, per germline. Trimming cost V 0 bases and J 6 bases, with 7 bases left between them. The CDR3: CASSLAGGQPQHF. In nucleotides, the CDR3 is TGCGCCAGCAGCTTGGCCGGGGGTCAGCCCCAGCATTTT.